One sample yielded the 5 T cell receptor beta chains listed below, sequenced in a study of blood T cells in healthy people across ages. Then a second PCR, running about 7 to 11 cycles, was carried out with a sample-barcoded 5' primer and a J-beta primer mix. TCRdb itself ran the 5' RACE reads through MiXCR, one entry per CDR3 protein. Among over 1.5 million distinct CDR3 sequences listed, roughly 50% were seen once. Sequenced: blood. The origin of the receptors is a woman aged 40-49 years in good health.

This chain joins TRBV5-1 and TRBJ1-6, with D uncertain. The CDR3 spans 15 residues. Between the trimmed V and J ends, which lost 4 bases and 10 bases, there was a span of 18 bases. Germline loops: CDR1 SGHRS, CDR2 YFSETQ. Written as DNA, the CDR3 is TGCGCCAGCAGCCGCGCAGGTTCTCCAGGCTCACCCCTCCACTTT. Amino acid sequence: CASSRAGSPGSPLHF.

V usage is TRBV27 and J usage is TRBJ1-2, with D possibly matching TRBD1 (5 bases). The CDR3 spans 14 residues. The germline gives CDR1 MNHEY, CDR2 SMNVEV (reference sequence). V was clipped by 5 bases and J by 6 bases, with 16 bases between them. CDR3 amino acids: CASSAWGTRDGYTF. Here the CDR3 DNA reads TGTGCCAGCAGTGCGTGGGGGACCCGAGATGGCTACACCTTC.

The chain employs TRBV12-3 or TRBV12-4 and TRBJ1-5; the D gene is possibly TRBD1 (5 bases). The CDR3 runs to 17 residues. V shed 0 bases and J shed 5 bases, with 17 bases lying between them. DNA for the CDR3: TGTGCCAGCAGTTTAGCGCAAGGTGGGGCAGTACATCAGCCCCAGCATTTT. Translated, it gives CASSLAQGGAVHQPQHF.

The chain links TRBV20-1 to TRBJ2-3; possible D gene TRBD2, 6 bases. Germline CDR1 is DFQATT and CDR2 is SNEGSKA (reference sequence). V lost 6 bases to trimming and J lost 1 base, with 14 bases between them. This CDR3 is 14 amino acids long. Written as DNA, the CDR3 is TGCAGTGCCCCTGGGGCTAGCGGCACAGATACGCAGTATTTT. It specifies CSAPGASGTDTQYF.

This clonotype appeared a single time. The chain joins TRBV20-1 to TRBJ2-5; 8 bases map to TRBD2. The CDR3 is 14 residues long. V lost 6 bases to trimming and J lost 0 bases; unmatched junction nucleotides: 6. Germline V lookup: CDR1 DFQATT, CDR2 SNEGSKA (reference sequence). As DNA, the CDR3 is TGCAGTGCCCCCGGGGGGGTGTACCAAGAGACCCAGTACTTC. It translates to CSAPGGVYQETQYF.